This TCR beta chain is drawn from a study of T cell responses to AZD1222 COVID-19 vaccine. Study observations and caveats: Two AZD1222 doses significantly raised spike-specific TCR breadth and depth over controls. Spike regions recognized by vaccine-associated CD4 TCRs spanned the protein, led by 160-218 and 743-854. The donor group comprised mostly white British people and more females; the analysis possibly underestimated clonal diversity. Only after the peak T cell response were repertoires sampled.

The table came from immunoSEQ multiplex PCR; TCRdb's copy has only in-frame clones and leaves some out. The repertoire has some 150,000 clones, nearly 90% of them found once; the top ten carry under 7%. To note about this clone: The antigen is undetermined.

The CDR3 sequence is 15 residues long. CDR1 and CDR2 (germline): ENHRY, SYGVKD. Trimming stripped 6 bases from V and 3 bases from J, with 15 bases between. This clonotype was obtained from an adult who received the MenACWY meningococcal vaccine as a control. The chain employs TRBV10-3 and TRBJ2-1; possibly TRBD2 for D (6 bases). The sample in question was peripheral blood, obtained 28 days after the second dose of the MenACWY control vaccine. Written as DNA, the CDR3 is TGTGCCATCAGCGCGGACTACTCTCTCTACAATGAGCAGTTCTTC. Protein: CAISADYSLYNEQFF.